This TCR beta chain comes out of a study of blood T cell repertoires in COVID-19. The wider study: There were acute and convalescent COVID-19 samples, and they came from the United States, Italy and Spain.

Germline V gene data show CDR1 as MNHEY and CDR2 as SMNVEV (reference sequence). The CDR3 spans 12 residues. Deletions cut 2 bases from V and 7 bases from J, with 3 bases between. Turning to this clone: Additional DNA sequences in this sample encode the identical CDR3.

Method: immunoSEQ multiplex PCR; TCRdb's copy keeps in-frame clones and lacks some. There are 300,000 to 350,000 clones in the sample; about 90% occur only once, and under 3.5% lies in the top ten. Sequencing was done on a sample of peripheral blood. The gene calls are TRBV27 and TRBJ1-6; D gene ambiguous. The sequence derives from a woman under 30 who had recovered from COVID-19. The CDR3 loop reads CASSLLNSPLHF. The CDR3, as DNA: TGTGCCAGCAGTTTACTAAATTCACCCCTCCACTTT.